The sequence of this T cell receptor beta chain was determined in a study of blood T cell repertoires in COVID-19. Study at large: Spain, Italy and the United States supplied samples that represented acute and convalescent COVID-19. T cells, B-cell-depleted T cells, or PBMCs provided the cDNA or gDNA that served as material.

Membership in each cohort depended on participant-reported clinical history. Donors in Cohort 3 counted as recovered after two negative PCRs, clearance, or symptom resolution. This CDR3 is built from 14 residues. CDR1 and CDR2 from the germline V gene are SGHTA and FQGNSA. V shed 5 bases, J shed 6 bases, and the junction held 7 bases outside the gene matches. Method: immunoSEQ multiplex PCR; TCRdb's copy keeps in-frame clones and lacks some. The data show about 290,000 clones, with 89% seen just once and around 1.7% held by the top ten. Sequencing input: PBMCs or T cells enriched from blood (not recorded which). This clonotype was obtained from a woman aged 40 to 49 who had recovered from COVID-19. This chain connects TRBV7-2 to TRBJ1-5; 7 bases map to TRBD1. The CDR3 region has the DNA TGTGCCAGCAGCGATCGACAGGGTGGTCAGCCCCAGCATTTT. It specifies CASSDRQGGQPQHF.